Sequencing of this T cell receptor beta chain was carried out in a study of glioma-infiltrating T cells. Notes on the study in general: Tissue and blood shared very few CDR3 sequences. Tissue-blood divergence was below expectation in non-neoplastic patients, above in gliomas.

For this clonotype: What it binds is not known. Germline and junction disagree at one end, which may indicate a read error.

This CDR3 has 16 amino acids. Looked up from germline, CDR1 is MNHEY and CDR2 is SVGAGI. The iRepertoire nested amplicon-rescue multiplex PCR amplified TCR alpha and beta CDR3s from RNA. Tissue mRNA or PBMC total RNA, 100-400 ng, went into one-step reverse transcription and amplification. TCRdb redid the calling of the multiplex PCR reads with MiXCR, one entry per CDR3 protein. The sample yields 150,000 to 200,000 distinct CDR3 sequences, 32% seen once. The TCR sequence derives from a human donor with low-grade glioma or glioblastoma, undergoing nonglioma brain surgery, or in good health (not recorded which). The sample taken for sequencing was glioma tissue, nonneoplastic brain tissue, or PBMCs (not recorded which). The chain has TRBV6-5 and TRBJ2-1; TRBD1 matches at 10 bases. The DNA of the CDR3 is TGTGCCAGAAGTTACCGTGGGACAGGGGTAGGGAATGAGCAGTTCTTC. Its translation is CARSYRGTGVGNEQFF.